This T cell receptor (beta chain) was documented in a study of blood T cell repertoires in COVID-19. At the level of the study: Some COVID-19 samples were acute and others convalescent; all came from the United States, Italy and Spain. Sample material is recorded as cDNA or gDNA derived from T cells, B-cell-depleted T cells, or PBMCs.

In the authors' workflow: From reference gene primer amplification, estimates of nucleated cell counts were derived. TCRdb's copy holds only in-frame clones and misses some; the assay was immunoSEQ multiplex PCR. V and J calls and clone size are given by that table; D and trimming were obtained from the DNA. The table lists more than 80,000 clones, roughly 79% of them singletons, with 16% in the top ten. The length of the CDR3 is 16 residues. The germline V gene encodes CDR1 LGHDT and CDR2 YNNKEL (reference sequence). Between the trimmed V and J ends, which lost 1 base and 1 base, there was a span of 14 bases.

The sequenced sample consisted of peripheral blood. This chain joins TRBV3-1 (or the pseudogene TRBV3-2) and TRBJ2-7, with D maybe TRBD2 (5 bases). This sequence was found in a human donor in a cohort sampled during active COVID-19. For the CDR3, the DNA is TGTGCCAGCAGCCAAGTTAAGACTGGGAGATCCTACGAGCAGTACTTC. Translation: CASSQVKTGRSYEQYF.